This T cell receptor (beta chain) emerged from a study of beta chain features in type 1 diabetes. The CDR3 is 16 amino acids. Germline loops: CDR1 MNHEY, CDR2 SVGAGI. Trimming took 0 bases from V and 4 from J, leaving 15 bases between them. Note on this clone: Antigen: not known.

Regarding the study as a whole: VDJ junctions from type 1 diabetes patients carried fewer insertions and larger deletions.

The study reverse transcribed the entire isolated RNA, so it sequenced expressed TCRB transcripts. Only in-frame clones appear in the TCRdb table, and some are missing; sequencing was by immunoSEQ multiplex PCR. The sample lists roughly 40,000 clones; 49% were seen once. The rearrangement joins TRBV6-5 to TRBJ1-2; D possibly corresponds to TRBD1 (6 bases). The sequencing input was central memory CD4+ T cells from blood. The clonotype originates from a woman between 18 and 29 years old in good health. The CDR3 region has the DNA TGTGCCAGCAGTTACTCCCAACGAGGGGGGGCCTATGGCTACACCTTC. Its translation: CASSYSQRGGAYGYTF.